Reported below is one T cell receptor (beta chain). The data originate from a study of T cells in Graves' hyperthyroidism and ophthalmopathy. V was pared by 4 bases and J by 5 bases, with 11 bases of the junction left unmatched. This CDR3 is 15 amino acids long. Germline loops: CDR1 SGHRS, CDR2 YFSETQ. RNA transcripts served as the template for amplifying TCR beta CDR3 regions. When the TCR CDR3 underwent first-round RT-PCR, the HTBI primer set was used. MiXCR was run by TCRdb on the multiplex PCR reads, yielding one entry per CDR3 protein. The sample lists roughly 380,000 distinct CDR3 sequences; approximately 13% were seen once.

The specimen sequenced was blood. The chain joins TRBV5-1 to TRBJ2-5; 7 nucleotides align to TRBD1. The TCR sequence derives from a man under 40 with Graves' hyperthyroidism that later progressed to Graves' ophthalmopathy. This CDR3 reads CASSDGTVGTETQYF. The DNA of the CDR3 is TGCGCCAGCAGCGACGGGACAGTTGGTACCGAGACCCAGTACTTC.